These T cell receptor beta chains were read from a single sample in a study of OX40 agonist ivuxolimab in advanced cancers. TCRdb's copy holds only in-frame clones and misses some; the assay was immunoSEQ multiplex PCR. The data hold roughly 110,000 clones, with 90% observed a single time. The specimen was CD4+ or CD8+ T cells sorted from blood, collected in a trial of the OX40 agonist ivuxolimab. These receptors were taken from an adult with an advanced solid tumor such as melanoma, head and neck, liver or kidney cancer. Each CDR3 is given with its conserved first and last residue. The D gene is left open where the match is weak. Size values are once, few and many counts, or a class for expanded clones, and some rows have none.

d_gene,v_gene,abundance,j_gene,CDR3nt,CDR3aa
.,TRBV5-1,.,TRBJ1-1,TGCGCCAGCAGCCAACAGGGGAACACTGAAGCTTTCTTT,CASSQQGNTEAFF
.,TRBV30,.,TRBJ2-5,TGTGCCTGGGGACCACAAGAGACCCAGTACTTC,CAWGPQETQYF
TRBD2,TRBV4-3,.,TRBJ2-1,TGCGCCAGCAGCCAAGATCAAACTAGCGGGGGCCCCTACAATGAGCAGTTCTTC,CASSQDQTSGGPYNEQFF
TRBD2,TRBV30,.,TRBJ2-3,TGTGCCTGCCCTACTTTAGGGGTAGCGGGGGGGCCGGGAGATACGCAGTATTTT,CACPTLGVAGGPGDTQYF
.,TRBV4-1,.,TRBJ1-6,TGCGCCAGCAGCCAAGAGGTAACCGGTAATTCACCCCTCCACTTT,CASSQEVTGNSPLHF
.,TRBV5-1,.,TRBJ2-7,TGCGCCAGCAGCTTGCAAACGGGGGGCAGCTCCTACGAGCAGTACTTC,CASSLQTGGSSYEQYF
.,TRBV6-6,.,TRBJ1-5,TGTGCCAGCAGTTACGGCGATAGCAATCAGCCCCAGCATTTT,CASSYGDSNQPQHF
.,TRBV28,.,TRBJ1-2,TGTGCCAGCAGTTTATCAGCTATCTATGGCTACACCTTC,CASSLSAIYGYTF
TRBD2,TRBV6-1,.,TRBJ2-7,TGTGCCAGCAGTACTAGCGGGACAAGCTCCTACGAGCAGTACTTC,CASSTSGTSSYEQYF
.,TRBV4-2,few,TRBJ1-6,TGTGCCAGCAGCCACGGACTTTTCCAACCACCCCTCCACTTT,CASSHGLFQPPLHF
.,TRBV27,.,TRBJ1-1,TGTGCCAGCAAAACGGCGGGGAGGACTGAAGCTTTCTTT,CASKTAGRTEAFF
.,TRBV11-2,.,TRBJ2-1,TGTGCCAGCAGCATTAGGACTGATCCCTACAATGAGCAGTTCTTC,CASSIRTDPYNEQFF
TRBD2,TRBV20-1,.,TRBJ2-3,TGCAGTGGGACTAGTTCAGATACGCAGTATTTT,CSGTSSDTQYF
.,TRBV27,once,TRBJ1-2,TGTGCCAGCAGCAGGCCCCCAGGTGGCTACACCTTC,CASSRPPGGYTF
.,TRBV7-2,.,TRBJ1-5,TGTGCCAGCAGCTTCGGGGAGATGCAGCCCCAGCATTTT,CASSFGEMQPQHF
TRBD1,TRBV19,.,TRBJ1-5,TGTGCCAGTAGCTTCCTCCGGGACAGCCTACAGCCCCAGCATTTT,CASSFLRDSLQPQHF
.,TRBV6-5,.,TRBJ2-2,TGTGCCAGCAGTTACCAGAACACCGGGGAGCTGTTTTTT,CASSYQNTGELFF
.,TRBV7-2,.,TRBJ2-7,TGTGCCAGCAGCCTGGACTGGAACGAGCAGTACTTC,CASSLDWNEQYF
TRBD1,TRBV19,.,TRBJ2-2,TGTGCCACACAACAGGGGGCGTATACCGGGGAGCTGTTTTTT,CATQQGAYTGELFF
.,TRBV2,.,TRBJ2-2,TGTGCCAGCGTCCCTGGGACGAGGAACACCGGGGAGCTGTTTTTT,CASVPGTRNTGELFF
.,TRBV19,.,TRBJ2-7,TGTGCCAGTTCTTTACAGGGAAGCGAGCAGTACTTC,CASSLQGSEQYF
TRBD2,TRBV10-3,.,TRBJ2-7,TGTGCCATCAGTGACCCTAGCGGGGGCGAGAGCTCCTACGAGCAGTACTTC,CAISDPSGGESSYEQYF
.,TRBV7-2,.,TRBJ2-7,TGTGCCAGCAGCTCGATACTAGGGCCCTCCTACGAGCAGTACTTC,CASSSILGPSYEQYF
.,TRBV7-9,.,TRBJ2-1,TGTGCCAGCAGCTTAGCGCTACGACTCGACGTCGCCTACAATGAGCAGTTCTTC,CASSLALRLDVAYNEQFF
TRBD1,TRBV7-2,.,TRBJ2-7,TGTGCCAGCAGCCTTTCGTCGGACAGGGGGCTATACGAGCAGTACTTC,CASSLSSDRGLYEQYF
.,TRBV19,.,TRBJ1-4,TGTGCCAGTACAGGGTATGAAAAACTGTTTTTT,CASTGYEKLFF
.,TRBV30,.,TRBJ2-5,TGTGCCTGGAGTCACAGTGAAGAGACCCAGTACTTC,CAWSHSEETQYF
.,TRBV7-3,.,TRBJ2-7,TGTGCCAGCAGCTTATTGGTAGGGGAAGCCTACGAGCAGTACTTC,CASSLLVGEAYEQYF
.,TRBV6-4,.,TRBJ2-6,TGTGCCAGCAGTGAACGACCTTCTGGGGCCAACGTCCTGACTTTC,CASSERPSGANVLTF
.,TRBV5-1,.,TRBJ1-5,TGCGCCAGCAGCAACGAACCCGGGGGGAGCAATCAGCCCCAGCATTTT,CASSNEPGGSNQPQHF
TRBD1,TRBV5-1,.,TRBJ1-4,TGCGCCAGCAGCTTGAGGACAGGGGGCGCGAATGAAAAACTGTTTTTT,CASSLRTGGANEKLFF
.,TRBV18,.,TRBJ1-2,TGTGCCAGCTCACCGCCGCAAGCGGACAGAACTTCTAACTATGGCTACACCTTC,CASSPPQADRTSNYGYTF
.,TRBV5-1,.,TRBJ2-7,TGCGCCAGCAGCTCAGACTTCGAGCAGTACTTC,CASSSDFEQYF
.,TRBV5-1,.,TRBJ2-1,TGCGCCAGCAGCTTATCAGGGGTCCCTAGCAATGAGCAGTTCTTC,CASSLSGVPSNEQFF
.,TRBV6-1,.,TRBJ2-5,TGTGCCAGCAGTGTCGATATGGAGACCCAGTACTTC,CASSVDMETQYF
TRBD1,TRBV4-2,.,TRBJ2-7,TGTGCCAGCAGCCAGAGGACAGGGACCTACGAGCAGTACTTC,CASSQRTGTYEQYF
TRBD1,TRBV6-5,.,TRBJ2-3,TGTGCCAGCAGTTACAGGGGGCTGGACACAGATACGCAGTATTTT,CASSYRGLDTDTQYF
.,TRBV6-6,.,TRBJ2-7,TGTGCCAGCATTCCCTCCGCGAACAGGCTCGAGCAGTACTTC,CASIPSANRLEQYF
.,TRBV28,.,TRBJ1-5,TGTGCCAGCAGTTTATATCTGGGTTCTTTCAATCAGCCCCAGCATTTT,CASSLYLGSFNQPQHF
TRBD2,TRBV27,.,TRBJ2-5,TGTGCCAGCAGTTTAAATCGGCGGGGAGGGGAGACCCAGTACTTC,CASSLNRRGGETQYF
.,TRBV4-3,.,TRBJ2-7,TGCGCCAGCAGCCAAGGGAGGGGGGGTAAGCAGTACTTC,CASSQGRGGKQYF
.,TRBV18,.,TRBJ1-4,TGTGCCAGCTCACCACCTTCGGAGAATGAAAAACTGTTTTTT,CASSPPSENEKLFF
.,TRBV30,.,TRBJ1-1,TGTGCCTGGAGTGTACATCGGACTGAAGCTTTCTTT,CAWSVHRTEAFF
TRBD1,TRBV19,.,TRBJ1-4,TGTGCCAGTAGCCCAACAGGGGGCGTTGAAAAACTGTTTTTT,CASSPTGGVEKLFF
TRBD2,TRBV7-3,.,TRBJ2-7,TGTGCCAGCAGCCTAACACCGGGACTAGCTTTATACGAGCAGTACTTC,CASSLTPGLALYEQYF
TRBD1,TRBV29-1,.,TRBJ2-7,TGCAGCGTTGACCGCCAGCAGGGGGCATCCTACGAGCAGTACTTC,CSVDRQQGASYEQYF
TRBD1,TRBV5-1,.,TRBJ2-1,TGCGCCAGCAGCTTTGGCAGGGGGCATGTCAATGAGCAGTTCTTC,CASSFGRGHVNEQFF
.,TRBV7-8,.,TRBJ1-6,TGTGCCAGCAGCTTAGCGGATATACCCCATAATTCACCCCTCCACTTT,CASSLADIPHNSPLHF
.,TRBV5-5,.,TRBJ2-3,TGTGCCAGCAGCTTGGGGCGGATCATCACAGATACGCAGTATTTT,CASSLGRIITDTQYF
.,TRBV7-2,.,TRBJ1-6,TGTGCCAGCAGCCCCCCCGGAACTAGTAATTCACCCCTCCACTTT,CASSPPGTSNSPLHF
TRBD2,TRBV11-3,.,TRBJ2-2,TGTGCCAGCAGCTCAGGACTAGCGGGGGTCACCGGGGAGCTGTTTTTT,CASSSGLAGVTGELFF
.,TRBV7-9,few,TRBJ1-3,TGTGCTTTAGGTGGTATAGGAAACACCATATATTTT,CALGGIGNTIYF
.,TRBV7-3,.,TRBJ2-1,TGTGCCAGCAGCTTTGAACGGGGGTCCGGCAATGAGCAGTTCTTC,CASSFERGSGNEQFF